This is a list of T cell receptor beta chains from one sample in a study of T cells in Graves' hyperthyroidism and ophthalmopathy. TCRdb analysed the multiplex PCR reads with MiXCR anew, one entry per CDR3 protein. The data show some 760,000 distinct CDR3 sequences, around 15% seen once. Sequenced input: blood. All receptors derive from a woman aged 18-29 years with Graves' hyperthyroidism. The CDR3 runs from the conserved cysteine through the conserved F or W. The D gene is left open where the match is weak. Expanded clones get a size class; other rows say once, few or many, or leave the size out.

v_call	d_call	clone_size	j_call	cdr3_length	cdr3_nt	cdr3_aa
TRBV10-3	TRBD1	many	TRBJ1-2	17	TGTGCCATCAGTGCACAACGAAGGGACAGAACAGACTATGGCTACACCTTC	CAISAQRRDRTDYGYTF
TRBV3-1	-	many	TRBJ1-1	12	TGTACCGTCGGGTGCACGAACACTGAAGCTTTCTTT	CTVGCTNTEAFF
TRBV4-3	TRBD2	-	TRBJ2-3	18	TGCGCCAGCAGCCAAGATGGCGGGGGTCAGGTTGGCACAGATACGCAGTATTTT	CASSQDGGGQVGTDTQYF
TRBV2	-	-	TRBJ1-5	12	TGTGCCAGCAGTGAAAGCACAGATACGCAGCATTTT	CASSESTDTQHF
TRBV20-1	-	many	TRBJ2-1	13	TGCAGTGCTAGAGATCAGGCGGGAAGTGAGCAGTTCTTC	CSARDQAGSEQFF
TRBV30	-	many	TRBJ1-2	13	TGTGCCTGGAGCCGGGGGGGGGTCTATGGCTACACCTTC	CAWSRGGVYGYTF
TRBV12-3/TRBV12-4	-	many	TRBJ2-7	13	TGTGCCAGCAGTCCGGGACTTCACTACGAGCAGTACTTC	CASSPGLHYEQYF
TRBV6-6	-	-	TRBJ1-5	16	TGTGCCAGCAGTTACTCGGACTTTCGAAGCAATCAGCCCCAGCATTTT	CASSYSDFRSNQPQHF
TRBV28	TRBD2	many	TRBJ2-2	13	TGTGCCAGTGGGACTAGCGCGCCCGGGGAGCTGTTTTTT	CASGTSAPGELFF
TRBV25-1	-	-	TRBJ2-6	14	TGTGCCAGCAGTCCTTTCCCTGGGGCCAACGTCCTGACTTTC	CASSPFPGANVLTF
TRBV27	TRBD1	many	TRBJ2-5	16	TGTGCCAGCAGTCCTGACACAGGGGCGGCCCAAGAGACCCAGTACTTC	CASSPDTGAAQETQYF
TRBV4-1	TRBD2	few	TRBJ2-1	17	TGCGCCAGCAGCCCAAGGGAAGGGACTAGCGGATACAATGAGCAGTTCTTC	CASSPREGTSGYNEQFF
TRBV28	-	-	TRBJ2-1	16	TGTGCCAGCAGTCCGGTGAGCTGGATCTCCTACAATGAGCAGTTCTTC	CASSPVSWISYNEQFF
TRBV9	-	few	TRBJ2-2	14	TGTGCCAGCAGCGTAAATTGGGGGACCGGGGAGCTGTTTTTT	CASSVNWGTGELFF
TRBV28	TRBD1	many	TRBJ1-1	15	TGTGCCAGCAGCGGACAGGGGAGGACTCGGAGCGAGGCTTTCTTT	CASSGQGRTRSEAFF
TRBV7-3	TRBD2	many	TRBJ2-7	14	TGTGCCAGCAGCTTTGAGCGGGAGGGCTACGAGCAGTACTTC	CASSFEREGYEQYF
TRBV7-9	TRBD1	few	TRBJ2-2	20	TGTGCCAGCAGCTTAGCGTCCCTCCGCCGGACAGGGGGCGCCGGCGGGGAGCTGTTTTTT	CASSLASLRRTGGAGGELFF
TRBV7-3	TRBD2	many	TRBJ2-5	14	TGTGCCAGCAGCCCCACGGGAGGGGAAGAGACCCAGTACTTC	CASSPTGGEETQYF
TRBV7-6	-	-	TRBJ1-4	17	TGTGCCAGCAGCTCTCCTCGGACAGCCGCAACTAATGAAAAACTGTTTTTT	CASSSPRTAATNEKLFF
TRBV7-2	TRBD2	many	TRBJ2-3	14	TGTGCCAGCAGTCCGGGACTACCCCCAGATACGCAGTATTTT	CASSPGLPPDTQYF
TRBV7-9	-	few	TRBJ2-2	12	TGTGCCAGCTACAGGAACACCGGGGAGCTGTTTTTT	CASYRNTGELFF
TRBV29-1	TRBD2	few	TRBJ2-1	18	TGCAGCGTTGAGGGAGTTAGCGGGAGACGTAGCTCCTACAATGAGCAGTTCTTC	CSVEGVSGRRSSYNEQFF
TRBV12-5	-	many	TRBJ2-1	15	TGTGCTAGTGGTTTGGTCGGAGACGCCTACAATGAGCAGTTCTTC	CASGLVGDAYNEQFF
TRBV5-8	-	many	TRBJ1-1	13	TGTGCCAGCAGCTCGCCGCGGACGGCTGAAGCTTTCTTT	CASSSPRTAEAFF
TRBV19	-	-	TRBJ1-5	14	TGTGCCAGTACTATTCAAGTAGGCAATCAGCCCCAGCATTTT	CASTIQVGNQPQHF
TRBV2	TRBD1	-	TRBJ1-1	15	TGTGCCAGCGGTCCGAGACAGGGGGCAAGCACTGAAGCTTTCTTT	CASGPRQGASTEAFF
TRBV7-9	TRBD2	-	TRBJ2-1	18	TGTGCCAGCAGCCCAAGACGTCTAGCGGGAGCACCGGGGGATGAGCAGTTCTTC	CASSPRRLAGAPGDEQFF
TRBV29-1	-	many	TRBJ1-1	14	TGCAGCGTTCGGGTCGGGAACCTCAACACTGAAGCTTTCTTT	CSVRVGNLNTEAFF
TRBV20-1	TRBD2	-	TRBJ2-5	13	TGCAGTGCTAATCCTAGCGGGAGAGAGACCCAGTACTTC	CSANPSGRETQYF
TRBV29-1	TRBD1	many	TRBJ1-2	16	TGCAGCGTGATGGACAGGGGCGCCCCGAGTAACTATGGCTACACCTTC	CSVMDRGAPSNYGYTF
TRBV12-3/TRBV12-4	-	many	TRBJ1-6	15	TGTGCCAGCAGTTTAGGGCCAGAGCGAAATTCACCCCTCCACTTT	CASSLGPERNSPLHF
TRBV4-1	-	many	TRBJ2-7	16	TGCGCCAGCAGCCGTGTACCGGGAACACATCGGGTCGAGCAGTACTTC	CASSRVPGTHRVEQYF
TRBV5-1	TRBD2	many	TRBJ2-5	15	TGCGCCAGCAGCTTGGTCGAAGCGGGAGAGGAGACCCAGTACTTC	CASSLVEAGEETQYF
TRBV28	-	many	TRBJ2-7	15	TGTGCCAGCAGCCGACAGGGAGGGTCTGGCCACGAGCAGTACTTC	CASSRQGGSGHEQYF
TRBV7-2	-	few	TRBJ2-3	15	TGTGCCAGCACCCTAACTTGGGTCCTCACAGATACGCAGTATTTT	CASTLTWVLTDTQYF
TRBV29-1	TRBD2	-	TRBJ2-1	18	TGCAGCGTTGAGCGTCCCCCGGGACTAGCGGAGCCAAACAATGAGCAGTTCTTC	CSVERPPGLAEPNNEQFF
TRBV4-2	TRBD1	few	TRBJ1-6	15	TGTGCCAGCAGCCAAGAAGGACAGGGTAATTCACCCCTCCACTTT	CASSQEGQGNSPLHF
TRBV3-1	-	many	TRBJ1-2	12	TGTGCCAGCAGCCAAGGATGGCAGCTAGCCACCTTC	CASSQGWQLATF
TRBV20-1	TRBD2	-	TRBJ2-3	14	TGCAGTGCTAGGGCTAGCGGGAGGAAAGATACGCAGTATTTT	CSARASGRKDTQYF
TRBV30	-	-	TRBJ1-1	13	TGTGCCTGCAGACAGAGAATTAACACTGAAGCTTTCTTT	CACRQRINTEAFF